This T cell receptor (beta chain) appears in the sequencing data of a study of blood T cell repertoires in COVID-19. Clones were read by immunoSEQ multiplex PCR, and TCRdb kept only the in-frame ones, dropping some. Among 150,000 to 200,000 clones listed, about 88% were seen once. The germline V gene has CDR1 SGHDT and CDR2 YYEEEE. The CDR3 covers 14 residues. Trimming at V came to 2 bases and at J to 11 bases, leaving 10 bases not matched to a gene. The chain couples TRBV5-6 to TRBJ1-5; 7 positions agree with TRBD1. Specimen: peripheral blood. The sequence derives from an elderly woman in a cohort sampled during active or convalescent COVID-19. The CDR3 is CASSFGQATRAQHF. The DNA of the CDR3 is TGTGCCAGCAGCTTCGGACAGGCGACCCGGGCCCAGCATTTT.